This TCR beta chain was sequenced during a study of response to subunit inactivated influenza vaccine. Germline V gives CDR1 SQVTM, CDR2 ANQGSEA. The CDR3 loop spans 14 amino acids. The ends were cut back, 7 bases at V and 1 base at J, with 16 bases in the middle. This clonotype was detected only once. TCRdb re-analysed the RT-PCR reads in MiXCR, keeping a single row per CDR3 protein. The data contain about 620,000 distinct CDR3 sequences, about 10% of them singletons. This same sample was also part of a study on T cells expressing NK-cell markers. Per that paper: Synthesis of TCR beta cDNA relied on 5'RACE template switching carrying UMIs. Repertoires of TCR beta were obtained from T cells sorted as CD3+CD56+NKG2C+, CD3+CD56+NKG2C- and CD3+CD56-NKG2C+. Eight donors were sequenced, seven testing HCMV-seropositive and one testing seronegative. The CD3+CD56-NKG2C+ fraction of a few donors was likewise dominated by these clonotypes.

The receptor's source is a man in his fifties or sixties who received an inactivated influenza vaccine. Specimen: PBMCs from blood, collected on the day of vaccination. The chain links TRBV29-1 to TRBJ1-1; D might be TRBD1 (5 bases). Here the CDR3 DNA reads TGCAGCGCTATAGACAGATTCCAGAACACTGAAGCTTTCTTT. It is translated as CSAIDRFQNTEAFF.